This T cell receptor (beta chain) emerged from a study of beta chain features in type 1 diabetes. Sequencing targeted expressed TCRB transcripts, as all isolated RNA had been reverse transcribed. Sequenced by immunoSEQ multiplex PCR; TCRdb stores in-frame clones only, minus some. The data contain about 900,000 clones, 15% to 20% of them singletons. The V gene's germline CDR1 is SGHTA and CDR2 FQGNSA. V was clipped by 5 bases and J by 7 bases; unmatched bases: 10. The CDR3 spans 14 residues. The source material was naive CD4+ T cells from blood. The rearrangement links TRBV7-2 to TRBJ2-7; the match to TRBD1 covers 8 bases. The clonotype comes from a young woman in good health. The CDR3 sequence: CASSPDRDSREQYF. CDR3 DNA sequence: TGTGCCAGCAGCCCGGACAGGGATTCTAGGGAGCAGTACTTC.